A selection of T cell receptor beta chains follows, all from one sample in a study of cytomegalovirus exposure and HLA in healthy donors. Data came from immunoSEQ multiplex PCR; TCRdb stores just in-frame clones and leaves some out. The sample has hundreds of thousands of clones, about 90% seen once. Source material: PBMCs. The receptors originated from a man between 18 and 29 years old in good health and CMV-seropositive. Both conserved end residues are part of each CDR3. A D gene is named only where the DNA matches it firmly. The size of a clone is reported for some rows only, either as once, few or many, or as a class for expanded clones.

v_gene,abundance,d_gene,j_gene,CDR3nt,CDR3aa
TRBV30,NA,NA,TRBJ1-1,TGTGCCTGGAGCCGGGTGAACACTGAAGCTTTCTTT,CAWSRVNTEAFF
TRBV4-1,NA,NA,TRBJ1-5,TGCGCCAGCAGAGCTGGGGGCCGCAATCAGCCCCAGCATTTT,CASRAGGRNQPQHF
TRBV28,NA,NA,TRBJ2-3,TGTGCCAGCACTCTCCCCTTCGGAGCCACCCCCTCTGGCACAGATACGCAGTATTTT,CASTLPFGATPSGTDTQYF
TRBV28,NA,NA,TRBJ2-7,TGTGCCAGCAGTTTAGGCGGTCTTTACGAGCAGTACTTC,CASSLGGLYEQYF
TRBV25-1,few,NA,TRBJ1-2,TGTGCCAGCAGTGAATATTCGGGGAGAGGTGGCTACACCTTC,CASSEYSGRGGYTF
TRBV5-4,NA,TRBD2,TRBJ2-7,TGTGCCAGCAGCTTGGGGCTAGCGGGAGCATACGAGCAGTACTTC,CASSLGLAGAYEQYF
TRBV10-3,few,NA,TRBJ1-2,TGTGCCATCAGTGATGGGGGACCTTCCTATGGCTACACCTTC,CAISDGGPSYGYTF
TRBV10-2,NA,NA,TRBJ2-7,TGCGCCAGCAGTGAGACCTATTTTGAGCAGTACTTC,CASSETYFEQYF
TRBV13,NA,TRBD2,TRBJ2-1,TGTGCCAGCAGCTTACGTCTAGCGGGAAGGTATGAGCAGTTCTTC,CASSLRLAGRYEQFF
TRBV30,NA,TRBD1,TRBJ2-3,TGTGCCTGGAGAGTCAGGGGACAGGGTACAGATACGCAGTATTTT,CAWRVRGQGTDTQYF
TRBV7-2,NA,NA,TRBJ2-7,TGTGCCAGCAGCCCTGGGGGGACGGCCTACGGGCAGTACTTC,CASSPGGTAYGQYF
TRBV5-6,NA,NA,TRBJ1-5,TGTGCCAGCAGCTTGCGGGCTATCAATCAGCCCCAGCATTTT,CASSLRAINQPQHF
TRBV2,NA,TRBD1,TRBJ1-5,TGTGCCAGCAAGGACAGGGTAAGCAATCAGCCCCAGCATTTT,CASKDRVSNQPQHF
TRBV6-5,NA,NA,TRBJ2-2,TGTGCCAGCAGTTGGGGCCGAGCCACCGGGGAGCTGTTTTTT,CASSWGRATGELFF
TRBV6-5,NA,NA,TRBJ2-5,TGTGCCAGCAGTTCCTTGGTGGGAGAGACCCAGTACTTC,CASSSLVGETQYF
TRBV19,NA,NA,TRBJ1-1,TGTGCCAGTAGCCCTACAATGTTAACAGAAGCTTTCTTT,CASSPTMLTEAFF
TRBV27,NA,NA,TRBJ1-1,TGTGCCAGCAGTTTATCCCCTCAGGGGTCCCGGCCTGAAGCTTTCTTT,CASSLSPQGSRPEAFF